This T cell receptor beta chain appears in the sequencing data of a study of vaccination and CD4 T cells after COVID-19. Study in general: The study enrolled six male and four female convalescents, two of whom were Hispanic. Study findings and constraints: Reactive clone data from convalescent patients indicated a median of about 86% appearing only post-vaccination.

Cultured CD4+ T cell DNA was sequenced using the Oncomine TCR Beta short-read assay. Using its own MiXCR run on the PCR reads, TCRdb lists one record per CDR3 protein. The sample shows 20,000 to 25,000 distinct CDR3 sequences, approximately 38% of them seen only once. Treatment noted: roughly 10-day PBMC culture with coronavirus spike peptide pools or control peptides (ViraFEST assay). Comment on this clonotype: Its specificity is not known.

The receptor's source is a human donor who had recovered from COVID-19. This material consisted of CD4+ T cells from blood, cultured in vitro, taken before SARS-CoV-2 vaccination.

The CDR3, as DNA: TGTGCCAGCAGCCAAGGGACAGGGTCGGGGTCACCCCTCCACTTT. Residues: CASSQGTGSGSPLHF. This chain links TRBV14 with TRBJ1-6, with 8 positions matching TRBD1. CDR3 length: 15 amino acids. V lost 1 base to trimming and J lost 10 bases; unmatched junction nucleotides: 6. The germline V gene encodes CDR1 SGHDN and CDR2 FVKESK.